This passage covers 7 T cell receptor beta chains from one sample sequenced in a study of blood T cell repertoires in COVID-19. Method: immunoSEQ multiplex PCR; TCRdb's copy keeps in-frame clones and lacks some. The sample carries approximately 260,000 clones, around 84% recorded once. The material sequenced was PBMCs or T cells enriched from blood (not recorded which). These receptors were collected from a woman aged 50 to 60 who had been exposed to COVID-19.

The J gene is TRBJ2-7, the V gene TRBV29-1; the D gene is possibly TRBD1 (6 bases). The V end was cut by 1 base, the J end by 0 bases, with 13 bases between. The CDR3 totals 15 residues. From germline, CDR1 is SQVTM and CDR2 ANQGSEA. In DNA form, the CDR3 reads TGCAGCGTTGAAGCTCCGCAGGGGAGCTCCTACGAGCAGTACTTC. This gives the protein CSVEAPQGSSYEQYF.

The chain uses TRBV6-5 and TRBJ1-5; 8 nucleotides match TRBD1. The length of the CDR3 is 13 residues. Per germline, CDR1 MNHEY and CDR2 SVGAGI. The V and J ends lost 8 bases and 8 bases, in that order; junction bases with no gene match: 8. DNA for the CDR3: TGTGCCAGCGGGACAGGCCTCTGGGAGCCCCAGCATTTT. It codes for CASGTGLWEPQHF.

The CDR3 loop reads CASSRRTGHQETQYF. CDR3 sequence (DNA): TGTGCCAGCAGCCGTAGGACAGGCCACCAAGAGACCCAGTACTTC. V gene TRBV7-2 combines with J gene TRBJ2-5; 7 bases are shared with TRBD1. CDR1 and CDR2 (germline): SGHTA, FQGNSA. V gave up 5 bases and J gave up 0 bases; unmatched junction bases: 6. The CDR3 extends over 15 amino acids.

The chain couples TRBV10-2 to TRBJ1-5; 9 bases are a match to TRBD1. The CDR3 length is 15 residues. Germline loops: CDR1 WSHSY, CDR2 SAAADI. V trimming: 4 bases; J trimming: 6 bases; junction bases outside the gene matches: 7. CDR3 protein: CASSGRQGGGQPQHF. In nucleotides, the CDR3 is TGCGCCAGCAGTGGGCGACAGGGGGGGGGTCAGCCCCAGCATTTT.

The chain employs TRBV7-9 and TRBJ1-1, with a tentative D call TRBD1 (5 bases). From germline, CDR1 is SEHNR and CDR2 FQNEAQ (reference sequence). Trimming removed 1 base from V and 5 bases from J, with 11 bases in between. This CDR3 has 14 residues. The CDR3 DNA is TGTGCCAGCAGCTTAGGTAGGGAGGGGACTGAAGCTTTCTTT. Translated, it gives CASSLGREGTEAFF.

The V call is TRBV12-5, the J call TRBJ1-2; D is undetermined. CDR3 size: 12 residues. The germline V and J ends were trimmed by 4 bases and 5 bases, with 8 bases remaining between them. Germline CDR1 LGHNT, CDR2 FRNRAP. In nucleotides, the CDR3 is TGTGCTAGTGGTTCCGCGGGTTATGGCTACACCTTC. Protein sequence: CASGSAGYGYTF. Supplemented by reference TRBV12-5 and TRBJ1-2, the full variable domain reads DARVTQTPRHKVTEMGQEVTMRCQPILGHNTVFWYRQTMMQGLELLAYFRNRAPLDDSGMPKDRFSAEMPDATLATLKIQPSEPRDSAVYFCASGSAGYGYTFGSGTRLTVV.

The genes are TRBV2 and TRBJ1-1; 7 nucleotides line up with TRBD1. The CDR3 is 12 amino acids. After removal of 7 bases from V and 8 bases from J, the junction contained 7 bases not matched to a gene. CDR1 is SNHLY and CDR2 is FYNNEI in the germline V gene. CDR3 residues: CASIVDRAEAFF. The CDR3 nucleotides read TGTGCCAGCATTGTCGACAGGGCGGAAGCTTTCTTT.